This TCR beta chain was sequenced in a study of cytomegalovirus exposure and HLA in healthy donors. Study-wide points: In a later analysis, parvovirus B19, influenza, CMV and Epstein-Barr virus appeared linked to several top co-occurrence clusters. CMV serostatus was the only recorded immune exposure for donors.

Germline-derived CDR1 and CDR2 are MNHNY and SVGAGI (reference sequence). The CDR3 covers 15 residues. V trimming: 5 bases; J trimming: 7 bases; junction bases outside the gene matches: 9. With 60 Vbeta and 13 Jbeta primers, the PCR was carried out. Data came from immunoSEQ multiplex PCR; TCRdb stores just in-frame clones and leaves some out. The table lists 150,000 to 200,000 clones, approximately 85% of them singletons. There are a few counts of this clone. The antigen remains unidentified. The chain uses TRBV6-6 and TRBJ1-4; 8 bases are shared with TRBD1. The TCR was taken from a man aged 18 to 30 in good health and CMV-seropositive. The sample comprised PBMCs. The CDR3 sequence: CASSLRTGSVEKLFF. CDR3 nucleotide sequence: TGTGCCAGCAGTCTTCGGACAGGGTCCGTTGAAAAACTGTTTTTT.